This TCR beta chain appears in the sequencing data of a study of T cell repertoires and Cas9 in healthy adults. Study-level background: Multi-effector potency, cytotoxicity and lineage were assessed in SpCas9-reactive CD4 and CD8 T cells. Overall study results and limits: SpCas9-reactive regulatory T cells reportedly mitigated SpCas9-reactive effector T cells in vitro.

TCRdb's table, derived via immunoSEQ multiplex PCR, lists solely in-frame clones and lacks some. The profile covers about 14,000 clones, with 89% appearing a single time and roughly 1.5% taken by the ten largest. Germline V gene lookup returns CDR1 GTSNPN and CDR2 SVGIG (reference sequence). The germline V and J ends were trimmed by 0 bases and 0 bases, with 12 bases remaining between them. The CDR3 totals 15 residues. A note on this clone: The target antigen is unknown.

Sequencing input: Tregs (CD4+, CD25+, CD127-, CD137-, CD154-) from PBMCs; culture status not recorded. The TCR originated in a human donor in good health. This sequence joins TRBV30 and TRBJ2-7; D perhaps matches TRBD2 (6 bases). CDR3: CAWSVLGGSSYEQYF. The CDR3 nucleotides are TGTGCCTGGAGTGTACTGGGGGGAAGCTCCTACGAGCAGTACTTC. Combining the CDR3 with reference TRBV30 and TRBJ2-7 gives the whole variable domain SQTIHQWPATLVQPVGSPLSLECTVEGTSNPNLYWYRQAAGRGLQLLFYSVGIGQISSEVPQNLSASRPQDRQFILSSKKLLLSDSGFYLCAWSVLGGSSYEQYFGPGTRLTVT.